Listed below are T cell receptor beta chains from one sample, sequenced in a study of blood T cell repertoires in COVID-19. Sequenced by immunoSEQ multiplex PCR; TCRdb stores in-frame clones only, minus some. This table holds 270,000 or so clones, nearly 90% found once. Source material: peripheral blood. The receptors originated from a woman younger than 45 with COVID-19, enrolled during active disease. Both conserved end residues are trimmed from each CDR3. Each record gives: J gene, V gene, clone size, D gene, CDR3 protein. The D gene is left open where the match is weak. Size values are once, few and many counts, or a class for expanded clones, and some rows have none.

J: TRBJ1-2
V: TRBV5-4
size: once
D: NA
CDR3: ASSHRDTRFYGYT

J: TRBJ2-1
V: TRBV10-3
size: NA
D: TRBD2
CDR3: ATAGVSSYNEQF

J: TRBJ1-1
V: TRBV5-1
size: NA
D: NA
CDR3: ASSQTGWDTEAF

J: TRBJ2-7
V: TRBV7-9
size: NA
D: TRBD1
CDR3: ASSPGTESREQY

J: TRBJ1-1
V: TRBV6-5
size: NA
D: NA
CDR3: ASSYSLHRATTEAF

J: TRBJ1-2
V: TRBV12-3/TRBV12-4
size: NA
D: NA
CDR3: ASSPGGIYGYT

J: TRBJ2-2
V: TRBV5-1
size: NA
D: TRBD1
CDR3: ASRAHDRGSGELF

J: TRBJ2-7
V: TRBV9
size: once
D: TRBD1
CDR3: ASSVGNRGSVEQY

J: TRBJ1-5
V: TRBV12-2
size: few
D: NA
CDR3: ASRVCLPGAGQPQH

J: TRBJ1-2
V: TRBV7-9
size: NA
D: NA
CDR3: ASRVGGDEGGYT

J: TRBJ2-1
V: TRBV10-2
size: once
D: NA
CDR3: ASSDTDYNEQF

J: TRBJ1-5
V: TRBV3-1/TRBV3-2
size: NA
D: NA
CDR3: ASSWELGQPQH

J: TRBJ1-5
V: TRBV7-8
size: NA
D: NA
CDR3: ASSPRDSNQPQH

J: TRBJ2-7
V: TRBV14
size: few
D: NA
CDR3: ASSLAGRAGEQY

J: TRBJ1-5
V: TRBV4-1
size: NA
D: TRBD1
CDR3: ASSTRTGGFYSNQPQH

J: TRBJ1-5
V: TRBV5-1
size: NA
D: NA
CDR3: ARAWNGWSNQPQH

J: TRBJ2-7
V: TRBV5-5
size: NA
D: NA
CDR3: ASSLLGTNYEQY

J: TRBJ1-1
V: TRBV10-1
size: NA
D: NA
CDR3: ASSEYGQGNTEAF

J: TRBJ1-1
V: TRBV7-9
size: NA
D: NA
CDR3: ASRNDETGIEAF

J: TRBJ2-4
V: TRBV5-1
size: NA
D: TRBD1
CDR3: ASSLEGTDKNIQY

J: TRBJ1-2
V: TRBV30
size: NA
D: TRBD1
CDR3: AWSVGQGDGYT

J: TRBJ2-2
V: TRBV5-4
size: once
D: NA
CDR3: ASSFSGGTNTGELF

J: TRBJ2-7
V: TRBV4-1
size: once
D: TRBD1
CDR3: ASSSRDRGRGEQY

J: TRBJ1-2
V: TRBV6-5
size: NA
D: NA
CDR3: ASSYSRASYGYT

J: TRBJ1-4
V: TRBV18
size: NA
D: NA
CDR3: ASSPSREGEKLF

J: TRBJ1-1
V: TRBV5-5
size: once
D: NA
CDR3: ASSYRTWGPNTEAF

J: TRBJ2-5
V: TRBV5-1
size: NA
D: NA
CDR3: ASSLAARQETQY

J: TRBJ2-7
V: TRBV4-1
size: NA
D: NA
CDR3: ASSRQIAGSYEQY

J: TRBJ2-7
V: TRBV4-1
size: few
D: NA
CDR3: ASSLDPISSYEQY